This T cell receptor (beta chain) was sequenced for a study of cytomegalovirus exposure and HLA in healthy donors. General study results and limits: A later analysis found most CMV-associated TCR beta chains apparently HLA-restricted.

Germline lookup yields CDR1 SGHDN and CDR2 FVKESK. CDR3 size: 14 residues. The ends were cut back, 4 bases at V and 4 bases at J, with 11 bases in the middle. About this clone itself: The antigen is not known.

It was with 60 Vbeta and 13 Jbeta primers that the PCR ran. Sequencing was performed with immunoSEQ multiplex PCR; in TCRdb, only in-frame clones are kept and a portion is missing. The sample consists of 170,000 or so clones, roughly 86% of them appearing once. The J gene is TRBJ1-3, the V gene TRBV14; D is possibly TRBD1 (6 bases). The receptor was derived from a girl aged 5 to 17 in good health and CMV-seropositive. The sequenced material came from PBMCs. CDR3 amino acids: CASSPWTVGNTIYF. In DNA, the CDR3 is TGTGCCAGCAGCCCGTGGACAGTCGGAAACACCATATATTTT. The entire variable domain, with the rest obtained from reference TRBV14 and TRBJ1-3, is as follows: EAGVTQFPSHSVIEKGQTVTLRCDPISGHDNLYWYRRVMGKEIKFLLHFVKESKQDESGMPNNRFLAERTGGTYSTLKVQPAELEDSGVYFCASSPWTVGNTIYFGEGSWLTVV.